This TCR beta chain was captured by sequencing in a study of shared clonotypes between healthy human individuals. The CDR3 loop spans 14 amino acids. V lost 0 bases and J lost 9, with 12 bases in between. Germline lookup yields CDR1 MNHNS and CDR2 SASEGT. Method: immunoSEQ multiplex PCR; TCRdb's copy keeps in-frame clones and lacks some. The data show 740,000 or so clones, about three quarters seen once. The genes are TRBV6-1 and TRBJ2-1, with a possible D match to TRBD1 (6 bases). The TCR sequence derives from a woman in her 30s in good health. The sample comprised memory CD4+ T cells sorted from blood. The subset was: CD45RA-negative fraction. CDR3 DNA sequence: TGTGCCAGCAGTGAAGCCTTCAGGGGATTTGAGCAGTTCTTC. It is translated as CASSEAFRGFEQFF.